This T cell receptor beta chain was sequenced during a study of blood T cells in healthy people across ages. Findings of the study overall: Roughly linear declines in TCR beta diversity per million T cells occurred with age.

As concerns this clonotype: Its target is not known. A junction end diverges from the germline sequence, so it may reflect a read error.

Germline CDR1 reads LNHNV; CDR2 reads YYDKDF (reference sequence). The CDR3 is made up of 15 amino acids. Isolating PBMCs gave at least 7 million of these cells per sample. The use of a sample-barcoded 5' primer and a J-beta primer mix characterized a second PCR of roughly 6 to 11 cycles. MiXCR, applied by TCRdb to the 5' RACE reads, yields one record per CDR3 protein. The sample lists some 930,000 distinct CDR3 sequences; 25% to 30% were seen once. These data were likewise used in another study, on T cells of mothers and their children. That work adds: In cDNA synthesis, all of the extracted RNA was used at around 1.5 ug per 15 ul.

The sequencing input was blood. The rearrangement links TRBV15 to TRBJ2-7; 9 positions match TRBD2. This TCR was recovered from a woman aged 40-49 years in good health. This chain's CDR3 is CATSSSGGTSCEQHF. The CDR3 DNA reads TGTGCCACCAGCAGCAGCGGGGGGACCTCCTGCGAGCAGCACTTC.